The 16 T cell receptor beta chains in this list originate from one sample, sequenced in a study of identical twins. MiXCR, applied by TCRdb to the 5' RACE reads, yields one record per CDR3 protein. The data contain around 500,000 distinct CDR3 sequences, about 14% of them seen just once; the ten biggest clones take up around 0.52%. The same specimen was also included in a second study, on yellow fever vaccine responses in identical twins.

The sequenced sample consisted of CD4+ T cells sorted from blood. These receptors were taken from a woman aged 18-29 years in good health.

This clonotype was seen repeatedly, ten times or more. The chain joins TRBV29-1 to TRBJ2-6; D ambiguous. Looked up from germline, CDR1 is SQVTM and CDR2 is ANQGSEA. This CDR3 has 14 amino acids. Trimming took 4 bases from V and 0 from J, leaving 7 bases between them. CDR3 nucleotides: TGCAGCGTTGGTCTTACCTCTGGGGCCAACGTCCTGACTTTC. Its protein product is CSVGLTSGANVLTF.

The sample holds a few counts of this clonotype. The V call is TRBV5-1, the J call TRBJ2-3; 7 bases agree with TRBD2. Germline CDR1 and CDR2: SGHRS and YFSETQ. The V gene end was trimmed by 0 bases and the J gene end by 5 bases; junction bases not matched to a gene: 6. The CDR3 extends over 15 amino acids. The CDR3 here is CASSLALAAGDTQYF. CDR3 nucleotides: TGCGCCAGCAGCTTGGCCCTAGCGGCGGGAGATACGCAGTATTTT.

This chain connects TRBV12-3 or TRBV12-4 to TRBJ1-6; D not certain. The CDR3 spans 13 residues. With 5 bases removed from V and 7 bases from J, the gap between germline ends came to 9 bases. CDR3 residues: CASSPYMNSPLHF. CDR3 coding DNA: TGTGCCAGCAGTCCCTACATGAATTCACCCCTCCACTTT.

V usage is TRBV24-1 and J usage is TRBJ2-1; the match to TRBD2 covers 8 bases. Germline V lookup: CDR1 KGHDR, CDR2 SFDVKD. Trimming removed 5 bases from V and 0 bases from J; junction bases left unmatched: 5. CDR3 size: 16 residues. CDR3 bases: TGTGCCACCAGTGGAGCGGGGGCTAGCTCCTACAATGAGCAGTTCTTC. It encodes CATSGAGASSYNEQFF.

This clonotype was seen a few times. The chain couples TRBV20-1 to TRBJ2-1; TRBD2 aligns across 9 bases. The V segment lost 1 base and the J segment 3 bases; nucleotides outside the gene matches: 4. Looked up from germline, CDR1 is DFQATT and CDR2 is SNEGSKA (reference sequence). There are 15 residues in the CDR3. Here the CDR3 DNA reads TGCAGTGCTAGAGGTCTAGCGGGATTCTACAATGAGCAGTTCTTC. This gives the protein CSARGLAGFYNEQFF.

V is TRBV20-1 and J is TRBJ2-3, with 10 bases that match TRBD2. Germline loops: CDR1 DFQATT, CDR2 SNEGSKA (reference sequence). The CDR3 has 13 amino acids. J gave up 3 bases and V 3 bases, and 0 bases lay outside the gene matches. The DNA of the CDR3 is TGCAGTGCTAGTAGCGGGAGGACAGATACGCAGTATTTT. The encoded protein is CSASSGRTDTQYF.

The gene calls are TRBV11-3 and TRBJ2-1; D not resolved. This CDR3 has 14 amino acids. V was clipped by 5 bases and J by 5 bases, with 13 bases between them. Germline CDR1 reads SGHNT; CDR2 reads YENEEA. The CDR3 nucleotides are TGTGCCAGCAGCGAAAGTAGAACTCACAATGAGCAGTTCTTC. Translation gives CASSESRTHNEQFF.

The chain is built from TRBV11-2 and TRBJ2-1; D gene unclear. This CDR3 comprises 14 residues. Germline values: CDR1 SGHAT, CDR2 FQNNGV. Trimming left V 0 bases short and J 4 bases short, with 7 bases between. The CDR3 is CASSLESYYNEQFF. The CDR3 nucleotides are TGTGCCAGCAGCTTAGAATCCTATTACAATGAGCAGTTCTTC.

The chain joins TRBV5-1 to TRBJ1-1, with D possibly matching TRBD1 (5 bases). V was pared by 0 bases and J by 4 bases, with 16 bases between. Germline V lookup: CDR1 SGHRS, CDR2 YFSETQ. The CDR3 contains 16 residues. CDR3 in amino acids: CASSLGTWGVSTEAFF. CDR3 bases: TGCGCCAGCAGCTTGGGAACTTGGGGGGTTTCCACTGAAGCTTTCTTT.

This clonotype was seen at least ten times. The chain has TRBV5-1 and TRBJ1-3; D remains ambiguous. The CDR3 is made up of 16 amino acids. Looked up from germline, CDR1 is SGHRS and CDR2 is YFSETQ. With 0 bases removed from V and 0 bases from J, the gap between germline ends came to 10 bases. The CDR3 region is CASSLDLALSGNTIYF. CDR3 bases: TGCGCCAGCAGCTTGGATTTGGCCCTCTCTGGAAACACCATATATTTT.

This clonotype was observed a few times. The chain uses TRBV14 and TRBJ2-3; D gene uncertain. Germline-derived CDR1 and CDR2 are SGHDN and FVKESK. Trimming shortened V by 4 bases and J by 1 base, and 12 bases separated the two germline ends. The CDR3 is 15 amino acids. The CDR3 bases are TGTGCCAGCAGCCCTCTCGACGGAGGCACAGATACGCAGTATTTT. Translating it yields CASSPLDGGTDTQYF. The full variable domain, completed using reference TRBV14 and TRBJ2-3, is EAGVTQFPSHSVIEKGQTVTLRCDPISGHDNLYWYRRVMGKEIKFLLHFVKESKQDESGMPNNRFLAERTGGTYSTLKVQPAELEDSGVYFCASSPLDGGTDTQYFGPGTRLTVL.

CDR3 amino acids: CASSPPGTEYEQYF. The DNA of the CDR3 is TGTGCCAGCAGTCCCCCCGGGACAGAGTACGAGCAGTACTTC. The chain combines TRBV28 with TRBJ2-7, with 7 nucleotides matching TRBD1. Germline V CDR1 and CDR2: MDHEN, SYDVKM. This CDR3 comprises 14 residues. Germline trimming cut 5 bases from V and 4 bases from J; bases unmatched to any gene: 8.

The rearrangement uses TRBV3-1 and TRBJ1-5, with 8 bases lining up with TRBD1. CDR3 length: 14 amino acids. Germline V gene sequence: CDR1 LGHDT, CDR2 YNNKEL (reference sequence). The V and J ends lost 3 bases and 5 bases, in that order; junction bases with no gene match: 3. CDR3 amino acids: CASSHQGADQPQHF. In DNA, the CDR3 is TGTGCCAGCAGCCATCAGGGGGCGGATCAGCCCCAGCATTTT.

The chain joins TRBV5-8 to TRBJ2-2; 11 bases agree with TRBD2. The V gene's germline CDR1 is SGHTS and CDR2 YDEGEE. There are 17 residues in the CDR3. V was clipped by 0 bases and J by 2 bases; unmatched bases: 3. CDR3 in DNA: TGTGCCAGCAGCTTGGCGGGACTAGCGGAAAACACCGGGGAGCTGTTTTTT. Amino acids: CASSLAGLAENTGELFF.

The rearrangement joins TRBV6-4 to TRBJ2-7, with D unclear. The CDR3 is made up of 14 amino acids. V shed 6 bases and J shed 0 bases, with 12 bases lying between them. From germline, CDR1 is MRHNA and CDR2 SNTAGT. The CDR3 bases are TGTGCCAGCAGACAAGAGTCGTCCTCCTACGAGCAGTACTTC. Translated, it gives CASRQESSSYEQYF.

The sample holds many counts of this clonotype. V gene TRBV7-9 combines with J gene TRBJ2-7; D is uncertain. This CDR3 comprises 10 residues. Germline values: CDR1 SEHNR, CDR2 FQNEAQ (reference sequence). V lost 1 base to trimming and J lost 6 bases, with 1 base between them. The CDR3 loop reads CASSLGEQYF. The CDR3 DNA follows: TGTGCCAGCAGCTTAGGCGAGCAGTACTTC.